Listed below are T cell receptor beta chains from one sample, sequenced in a study of cytomegalovirus exposure and HLA in healthy donors. Sequenced by immunoSEQ multiplex PCR; TCRdb stores in-frame clones only, minus some. This sample lists some 51,000 clones; its ten largest clones have approximately 8.9%. Sample: PBMCs. Receptors were obtained from a middle-aged man in good health and CMV-seropositive. The CDR3 runs from the conserved cysteine through the conserved F or W. D genes are given only for firm matches.

CDR3: CASSYRQGNTEAFF
DNA: TGTGCCAGCAGTTACCGACAGGGGAACACTGAAGCTTTCTTT
D: TRBD1
J: TRBJ1-1
V: TRBV6-5

CDR3: CASSRGGAQPQHF
DNA: TGTGCCAGCAGTCGAGGGGGCGCGCAGCCCCAGCATTTT
D: TRBD1
J: TRBJ1-5
V: TRBV27

CDR3: CSASNAAEQFF
DNA: TGCAGTGCTAGTAATGCGGCGGAACAGTTCTTC
D: NA
J: TRBJ2-1
V: TRBV20-1

CDR3: CSVVGGHYEQYF
DNA: TGCAGCGTTGTGGGGGGGCACTACGAGCAGTACTTC
D: NA
J: TRBJ2-7
V: TRBV29-1

CDR3: CASRLRGGEQYF
DNA: TGTGCCAGCAGACTCAGGGGAGGGGAGCAGTACTTC
D: NA
J: TRBJ2-7
V: TRBV9

CDR3: CASSTDRGAYGYTF
DNA: TGCGCCAGCAGCACGGACAGGGGCGCCTATGGCTACACCTTC
D: TRBD1
J: TRBJ1-2
V: TRBV5-1

CDR3: CASSDSAYEQYF
DNA: TGTGCCAGCAGTGACTCCGCCTACGAGCAGTACTTC
D: NA
J: TRBJ2-7
V: TRBV25-1

CDR3: CASSEGLAIYEQYF
DNA: TGTGCCAGCAGCGAGGGACTAGCTATTTACGAGCAGTACTTC
D: TRBD2
J: TRBJ2-7
V: TRBV2

CDR3: CSVEVGLAGFSYEQYF
DNA: TGCAGCGTTGAAGTGGGACTAGCGGGGTTCTCCTACGAGCAGTACTTC
D: TRBD2
J: TRBJ2-7
V: TRBV29-1

CDR3: CASSIPPRVGYTF
DNA: TGTGCCAGTAGTATCCCCCCCAGGGTTGGCTACACCTTC
D: NA
J: TRBJ1-2
V: TRBV19

CDR3: CASSPGLAGVTDTQYF
DNA: TGTGCCAGCTCACCAGGACTAGCGGGGGTCACAGATACGCAGTATTTT
D: TRBD2
J: TRBJ2-3
V: TRBV18

CDR3: CASSIQRGNQPQHF
DNA: TGTGCCAGTAGTATCCAACGGGGCAATCAGCCCCAGCATTTT
D: NA
J: TRBJ1-5
V: TRBV19

CDR3: CASSAGEYEQYF
DNA: TGTGCCAGCTCAGCGGGAGAGTACGAGCAGTACTTC
D: TRBD2
J: TRBJ2-7
V: TRBV18

CDR3: CASSRGHPTNEKLFF
DNA: TGTGCCAGCAGCAGAGGACACCCAACTAATGAAAAACTGTTTTTT
D: NA
J: TRBJ1-4
V: TRBV7-9

CDR3: CASSPYGTGALSSYNEQFF
DNA: TGTGCCAGCAGCCCTTACGGCACAGGGGCTCTAAGTTCCTACAATGAGCAGTTCTTC
D: TRBD1
J: TRBJ2-1
V: TRBV7-2

CDR3: CASRGFRGANEQYF
DNA: TGTGCCAGCAGAGGGTTTCGGGGGGCGAACGAGCAGTACTTC
D: NA
J: TRBJ2-7
V: TRBV6-5

CDR3: CASSPRGGHTYEQYF
DNA: TGTGCCAGCAGCCCCCGGGGGGGCCATACCTACGAGCAGTACTTC
D: TRBD2
J: TRBJ2-7
V: TRBV9

CDR3: CASSPRVWYEQYF
DNA: TGTGCCAGCAGCCCCAGGGTTTGGTACGAGCAGTACTTC
D: NA
J: TRBJ2-7
V: TRBV7-8

CDR3: CASSTGTIRTDTQYF
DNA: TGTGCCAGCAGCACCGGGACTATACGCACAGATACGCAGTATTTT
D: TRBD2
J: TRBJ2-3
V: TRBV11-2

CDR3: CASSYSAGGYYNEQFF
DNA: TGTGCCAGCAGTTACTCTGCCGGGGGGTATTACAATGAGCAGTTCTTC
D: TRBD2
J: TRBJ2-1
V: TRBV6-5

CDR3: CASSPGGAEDFSNQPQHF
DNA: TGTGCCAGCAGCCCTGGGGGGGCAGAAGATTTTAGCAATCAGCCCCAGCATTTT
D: NA
J: TRBJ1-5
V: TRBV28

CDR3: CASSSWTGLTGQPQHF
DNA: TGTGCCAGCAGCTCTTGGACAGGGTTGACAGGACAGCCCCAGCATTTT
D: TRBD1
J: TRBJ1-5
V: TRBV7-9

CDR3: CASSLRGGTGVGETQYF
DNA: TGTGCCAGCAGCTTAAGGGGGGGGACAGGGGTCGGAGAGACCCAGTACTTC
D: TRBD1
J: TRBJ2-5
V: TRBV7-3

CDR3: CASSPRQVGNEQFF
DNA: TGTGCCAGCAGCCCCCGACAGGTTGGGAATGAGCAGTTCTTC
D: NA
J: TRBJ2-1
V: TRBV9

CDR3: CASSYAHQVGQETQYF
DNA: TGTGCCAGCAGTTACGCCCACCAGGTCGGCCAAGAGACCCAGTACTTC
D: NA
J: TRBJ2-5
V: TRBV6-5

CDR3: CAARDSSYEQYF
DNA: TGTGCCGCCCGGGACAGCTCCTACGAGCAGTACTTC
D: TRBD1
J: TRBJ2-7
V: TRBV6-1

CDR3: CASSQVEGPNQPQHF
DNA: TGCGCCAGCAGCCAAGTGGAGGGGCCAAATCAGCCCCAGCATTTT
D: NA
J: TRBJ1-5
V: TRBV4-1

CDR3: CASSLTGWYGNQPQHF
DNA: TGCGCCAGCAGCTTGACAGGATGGTATGGCAATCAGCCCCAGCATTTT
D: NA
J: TRBJ1-5
V: TRBV5-1

CDR3: CASSPLQGEAFF
DNA: TGTGCCAGCTCACCACTTCAGGGTGAAGCTTTCTTT
D: NA
J: TRBJ1-1
V: TRBV18

CDR3: CSALLAGNTGELFF
DNA: TGCAGCGCCCTACTAGCGGGGAACACCGGGGAGCTGTTTTTT
D: TRBD2
J: TRBJ2-2
V: TRBV29-1

CDR3: CASRGWDYEQYF
DNA: TGTGCCAGCCGGGGGTGGGACTACGAGCAGTACTTC
D: NA
J: TRBJ2-7
V: TRBV2

CDR3: CASSPSRSNSAKNIQYF
DNA: TGTGCCAGCTCACCCTCCCGGAGCAATTCAGCCAAAAACATTCAGTACTTC
D: NA
J: TRBJ2-4
V: TRBV18

CDR3: CASSPGGPPDTQYF
DNA: TGTGCCAGCAGTCCAGGGGGGCCACCCGATACGCAGTATTTT
D: NA
J: TRBJ2-3
V: TRBV7-2

CDR3: CASSFNRAGGELFF
DNA: TGTGCCAGCAGTTTCAACAGGGCGGGCGGGGAGCTGTTTTTT
D: NA
J: TRBJ2-2
V: TRBV28

CDR3: CASSDRQRTAYEQYF
DNA: TGTGCCAGCAGTGATCGACAGCGCACCGCCTACGAGCAGTACTTC
D: NA
J: TRBJ2-7
V: TRBV28

CDR3: CASSLATGAAYEQYF
DNA: TGCGCCAGCAGCTTGGCCACAGGGGCGGCCTACGAGCAGTACTTC
D: TRBD1
J: TRBJ2-7
V: TRBV5-1

CDR3: CASSSMDSYTEAFF
DNA: TGTGCCAGCAGCTCGATGGACAGTTACACTGAAGCTTTCTTT
D: NA
J: TRBJ1-1
V: TRBV12-1

CDR3: CASGRGNEQFF
DNA: TGCGCCAGCGGCAGGGGGAATGAGCAGTTCTTC
D: TRBD1
J: TRBJ2-1
V: TRBV4-3

CDR3: CASSLWQGSEQYF
DNA: TGCGCCAGCAGCTTGTGGCAGGGTTCCGAGCAGTACTTC
D: NA
J: TRBJ2-7
V: TRBV5-1

CDR3: CARGGQGAPGELFF
DNA: TGTGCCCGCGGGGGACAGGGGGCCCCCGGGGAGCTGTTTTTT
D: TRBD1
J: TRBJ2-2
V: TRBV2

CDR3: CASSGQGATEAFF
DNA: TGTGCCAGCAGCGGACAGGGGGCCACTGAAGCTTTCTTT
D: TRBD1
J: TRBJ1-1
V: TRBV9

CDR3: CASMEGAPANYGYTF
DNA: TGTGCCAGCATGGAGGGTGCCCCCGCTAACTATGGCTACACCTTC
D: NA
J: TRBJ1-2
V: TRBV13

CDR3: CASSPEARNTEAFF
DNA: TGTGCCAGCAGCCCAGAGGCAAGAAACACTGAAGCTTTCTTT
D: NA
J: TRBJ1-1
V: TRBV4-2

CDR3: CASSVAPGGRANTGELFF
DNA: TGTGCCAGCAGCGTAGCCCCTGGCGGGAGGGCGAACACCGGGGAGCTGTTTTTT
D: TRBD2
J: TRBJ2-2
V: TRBV9

CDR3: CASGAGGTYEQYF
DNA: TGTGCCAGCGGCGCAGGGGGAACCTACGAGCAGTACTTC
D: TRBD1
J: TRBJ2-7
V: TRBV19

CDR3: CASSLGDSNEKLFF
DNA: TGCGCCAGCAGCTTGGGGGACAGTAATGAAAAACTGTTTTTT
D: TRBD1
J: TRBJ1-4
V: TRBV5-1

CDR3: CASSSGLAGGPGELFF
DNA: TGCGCCAGCAGCTCTGGACTAGCGGGGGGGCCCGGGGAGCTGTTTTTT
D: TRBD2
J: TRBJ2-2
V: TRBV5-1

CDR3: CASSQDSSNTEAFF
DNA: TGTGCCAGCAGCCAAGACTCTTCGAACACTGAAGCTTTCTTT
D: NA
J: TRBJ1-1
V: TRBV4-2

CDR3: CASSPDRVAGNTIYF
DNA: TGTGCCAGCAGTCCCGACAGGGTGGCTGGAAACACCATATATTTT
D: TRBD1
J: TRBJ1-3
V: TRBV14

CDR3: CASSIDGAGSYEQYF
DNA: TGTGCCAGTAGTATAGATGGGGCGGGGAGCTACGAGCAGTACTTC
D: NA
J: TRBJ2-7
V: TRBV19

CDR3: CASSSNPGFSDNEQFF
DNA: TGTGCCAGCAGTTCGAACCCGGGGTTTTCGGACAATGAGCAGTTCTTC
D: NA
J: TRBJ2-1
V: TRBV6-5

CDR3: CASSLAVAQGATYEQYF
DNA: TGCGCCAGCAGCTTGGCCGTTGCACAGGGGGCGACTTACGAGCAGTACTTC
D: TRBD1
J: TRBJ2-7
V: TRBV5-1

CDR3: CASSLAEKEKLFF
DNA: TGTGCCAGCAGCTTAGCGGAGAAGGAAAAACTGTTTTTT
D: NA
J: TRBJ1-4
V: TRBV7-8

CDR3: CASSYSPRSWSSEFF
DNA: TGTGCCAGCAGTTACTCCCCCCGAAGTTGGTCCTCAGAGTTCTTC
D: NA
J: TRBJ2-1
V: TRBV6-5

CDR3: CAISESEGVNTEAFF
DNA: TGTGCCATCAGTGAGTCTGAGGGGGTGAACACTGAAGCTTTCTTT
D: NA
J: TRBJ1-1
V: TRBV10-3

CDR3: CASVRTGNYYGYTF
DNA: TGTGCCAGCGTCCGGACAGGAAATTACTATGGCTACACCTTC
D: TRBD1
J: TRBJ1-2
V: TRBV19

CDR3: CASSQDEGRGAGSSNEQYF
DNA: TGCGCCAGCAGCCAAGATGAAGGCCGGGGGGCGGGGAGTTCAAACGAGCAGTACTTC
D: NA
J: TRBJ2-7
V: TRBV4-1

CDR3: CASSIDDGADEKLFF
DNA: TGTGCCAGTAGTATAGATGATGGGGCCGATGAAAAACTGTTTTTT
D: NA
J: TRBJ1-4
V: TRBV19

CDR3: CASSPAAATTNTEAFF
DNA: TGTGCCAGCAGCCCGGCGGCAGCTACCACCAACACTGAAGCTTTCTTT
D: NA
J: TRBJ1-1
V: TRBV7-3

CDR3: CASSISSSVLIEQFF
DNA: TGTGCCAGTAGTATTTCTTCTAGCGTTCTGATTGAGCAGTTCTTC
D: NA
J: TRBJ2-1
V: TRBV19